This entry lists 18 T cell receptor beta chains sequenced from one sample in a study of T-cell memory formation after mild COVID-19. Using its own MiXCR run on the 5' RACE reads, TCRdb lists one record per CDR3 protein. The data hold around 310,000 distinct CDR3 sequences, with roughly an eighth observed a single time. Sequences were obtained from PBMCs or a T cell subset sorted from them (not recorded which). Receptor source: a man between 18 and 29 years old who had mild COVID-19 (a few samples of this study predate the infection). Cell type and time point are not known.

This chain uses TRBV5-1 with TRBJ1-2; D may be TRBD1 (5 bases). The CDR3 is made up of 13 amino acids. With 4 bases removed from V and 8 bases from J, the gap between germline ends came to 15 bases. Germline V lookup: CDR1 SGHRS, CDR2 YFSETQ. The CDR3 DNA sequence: TGCGCCAGCAGCGCTCTCTGGGGCCGGGGCTACACCTTC. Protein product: CASSALWGRGYTF.

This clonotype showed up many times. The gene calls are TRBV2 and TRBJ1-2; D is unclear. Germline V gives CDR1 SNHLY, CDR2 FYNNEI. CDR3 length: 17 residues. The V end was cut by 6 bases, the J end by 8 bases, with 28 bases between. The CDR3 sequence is CASSLTRITSHPWGYTF. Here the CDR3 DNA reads TGTGCCAGCAGCCTGACACGAATCACCTCGCACCCTTGGGGCTACACCTTC.

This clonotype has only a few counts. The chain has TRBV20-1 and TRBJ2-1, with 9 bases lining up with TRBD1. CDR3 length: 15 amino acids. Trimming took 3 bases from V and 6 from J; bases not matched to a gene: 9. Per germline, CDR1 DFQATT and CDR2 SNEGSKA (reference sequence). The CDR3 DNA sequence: TGCAGTGCTAGGGTTAGGGGACAGGGTTTCAATGAGCAGTTCTTC. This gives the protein CSARVRGQGFNEQFF.

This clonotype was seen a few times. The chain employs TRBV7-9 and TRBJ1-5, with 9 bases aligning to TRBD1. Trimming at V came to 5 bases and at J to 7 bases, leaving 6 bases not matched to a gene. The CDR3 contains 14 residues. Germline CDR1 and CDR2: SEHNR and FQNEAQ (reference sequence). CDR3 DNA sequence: TGTGCCAGCAGCCCCGGGACAGGGAAACAGCCCCAGCATTTT. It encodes CASSPGTGKQPQHF.

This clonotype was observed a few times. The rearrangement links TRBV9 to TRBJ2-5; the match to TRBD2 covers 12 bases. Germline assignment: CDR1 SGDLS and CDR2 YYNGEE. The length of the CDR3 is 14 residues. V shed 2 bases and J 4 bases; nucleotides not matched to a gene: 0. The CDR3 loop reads CASSVGLAGETQYF. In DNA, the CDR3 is TGTGCCAGCAGCGTGGGACTAGCGGGAGAGACCCAGTACTTC.

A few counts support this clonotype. CDR3 sequence reads: CASSSYRVQGDGYTF. In DNA, the CDR3 is TGTGCCAGCAGCTCATACAGGGTACAAGGCGATGGCTACACCTTC. The chain combines TRBV7-2 with TRBJ1-2, with D possibly being TRBD1 (6 bases). The CDR3 consists of 15 residues. The ends were cut back, 4 bases at V and 6 bases at J, with 18 bases in the middle. Germline V gene lookup returns CDR1 SGHTA and CDR2 FQGNSA.

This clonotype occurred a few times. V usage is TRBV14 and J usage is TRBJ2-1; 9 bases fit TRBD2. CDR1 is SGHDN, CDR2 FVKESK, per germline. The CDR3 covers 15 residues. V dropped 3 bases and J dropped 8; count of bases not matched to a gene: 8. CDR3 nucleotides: TGTGCCAGCAGCCAGGGACTAGCAGGGTTCTATGAGCAGTTCTTC. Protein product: CASSQGLAGFYEQFF.

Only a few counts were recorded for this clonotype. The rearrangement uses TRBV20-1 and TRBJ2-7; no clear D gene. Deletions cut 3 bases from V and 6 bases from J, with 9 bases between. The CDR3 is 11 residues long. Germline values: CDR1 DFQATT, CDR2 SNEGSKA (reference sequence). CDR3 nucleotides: TGCAGTGCTAGCCTAGTGGGCGAGCAGTACTTC. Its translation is CSASLVGEQYF.

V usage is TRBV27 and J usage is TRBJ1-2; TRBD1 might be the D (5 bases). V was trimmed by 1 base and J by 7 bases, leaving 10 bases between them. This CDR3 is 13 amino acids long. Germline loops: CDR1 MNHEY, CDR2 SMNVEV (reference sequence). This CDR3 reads CASSLWQGSGYTF. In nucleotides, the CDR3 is TGTGCCAGCAGTTTATGGCAGGGCAGTGGCTACACCTTC.

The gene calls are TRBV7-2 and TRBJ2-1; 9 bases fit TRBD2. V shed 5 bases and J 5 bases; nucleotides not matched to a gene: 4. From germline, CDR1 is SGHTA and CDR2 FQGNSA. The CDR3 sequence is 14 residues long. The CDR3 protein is CASSPRLADNEQFF. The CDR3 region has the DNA TGTGCCAGCAGCCCTCGACTAGCGGACAATGAGCAGTTCTTC.

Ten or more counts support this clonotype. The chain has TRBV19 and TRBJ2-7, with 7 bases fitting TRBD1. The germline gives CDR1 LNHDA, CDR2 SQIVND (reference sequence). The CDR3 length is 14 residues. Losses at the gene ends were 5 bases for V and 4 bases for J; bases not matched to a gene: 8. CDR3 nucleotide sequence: TGTGCCAGTAGTCTCCCGGGACAGAGGTACGAGCAGTACTTC. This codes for CASSLPGQRYEQYF.

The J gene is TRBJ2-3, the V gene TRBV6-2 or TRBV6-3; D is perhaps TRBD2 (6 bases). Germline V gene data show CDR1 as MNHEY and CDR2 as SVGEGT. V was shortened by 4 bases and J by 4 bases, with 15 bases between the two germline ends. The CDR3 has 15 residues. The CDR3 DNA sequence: TGTGCCAGCAGTTTTAGCGCGGGGCGCCCAGATACGCAGTATTTT. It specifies CASSFSAGRPDTQYF.

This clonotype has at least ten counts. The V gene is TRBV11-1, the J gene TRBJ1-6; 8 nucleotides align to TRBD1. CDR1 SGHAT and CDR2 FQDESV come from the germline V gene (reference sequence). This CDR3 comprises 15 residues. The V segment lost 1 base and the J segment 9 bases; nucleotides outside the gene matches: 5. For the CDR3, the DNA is TGTGCCAGCAGCTTAGAGACAGGGGTCGGTTCACCCCTCCACTTT. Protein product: CASSLETGVGSPLHF.

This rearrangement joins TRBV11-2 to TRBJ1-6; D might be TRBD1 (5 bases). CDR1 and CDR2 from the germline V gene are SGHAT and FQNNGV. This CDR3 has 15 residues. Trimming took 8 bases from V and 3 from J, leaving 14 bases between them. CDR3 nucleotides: TGTGCCAGCCTCCTAAATGGGGGCTATAATTCACCCCTCCACTTT. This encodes CASLLNGGYNSPLHF. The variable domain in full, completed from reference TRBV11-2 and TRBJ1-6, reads EAGVAQSPRYKIIEKRQSVAFWCNPISGHATLYWYQQILGQGPKLLIQFQNNGVVDDSQLPKDRFSAERLKGVDSTLKIQPAKLEDSAVYLCASLLNGGYNSPLHFGNGTRLTVT.

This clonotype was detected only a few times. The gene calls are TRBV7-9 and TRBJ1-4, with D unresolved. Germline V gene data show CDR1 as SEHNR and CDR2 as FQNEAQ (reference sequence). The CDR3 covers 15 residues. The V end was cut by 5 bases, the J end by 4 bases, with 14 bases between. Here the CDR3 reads CASSPDSVFNEKLFF. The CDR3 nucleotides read TGTGCCAGCAGCCCCGATTCGGTTTTTAATGAAAAACTGTTTTTT.

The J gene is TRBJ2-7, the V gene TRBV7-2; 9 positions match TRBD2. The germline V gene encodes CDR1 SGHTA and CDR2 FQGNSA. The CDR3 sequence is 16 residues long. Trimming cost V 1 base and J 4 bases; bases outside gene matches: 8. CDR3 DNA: TGTGCCAGCAGCTTAGATCTGCGGGGGGGCCCTTACGAGCAGTACTTC. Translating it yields CASSLDLRGGPYEQYF.

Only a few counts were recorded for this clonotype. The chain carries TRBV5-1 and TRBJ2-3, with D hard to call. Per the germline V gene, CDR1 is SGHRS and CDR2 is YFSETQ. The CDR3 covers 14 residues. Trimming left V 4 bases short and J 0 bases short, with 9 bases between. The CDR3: CASSRSVSTDTQYF. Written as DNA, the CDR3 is TGCGCCAGCAGCAGGTCGGTTAGCACAGATACGCAGTATTTT.

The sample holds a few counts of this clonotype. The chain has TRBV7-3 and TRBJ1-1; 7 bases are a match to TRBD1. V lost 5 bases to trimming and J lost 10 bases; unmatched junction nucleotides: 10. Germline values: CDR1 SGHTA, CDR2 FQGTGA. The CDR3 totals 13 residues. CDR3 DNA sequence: TGTGCCAGCAGCACAGGGGCTGCCCGAAGAGCTTTCTTT. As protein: CASSTGAARRAFF.